The 24 T cell receptor beta chains given below trace back to one sample, sequenced in a study of blood T cell repertoires in COVID-19. Profiling relied on immunoSEQ multiplex PCR, and the TCRdb table lists in-frame clones only, not all of them. The sample yields a few hundred thousand clones, around 89% seen once. The source material was PBMCs or T cells enriched from blood (not recorded which). The receptors were sampled from a woman aged 60-75 years in a cohort exposed to, infected with or recovered from COVID-19 (not recorded which).

This clone was recorded only once. The rearrangement links TRBV5-1 to TRBJ2-1; maybe TRBD2 (5 bases). Trimming shortened V by 0 bases and J by 5 bases, and 9 bases separated the two germline ends. The CDR3 is 14 amino acids. From germline, CDR1 is SGHRS and CDR2 YFSETQ. CDR3 sequence reads: CASSLERSDNEQFF. Written as DNA, the CDR3 is TGCGCCAGCAGCTTGGAGCGGTCAGACAATGAGCAGTTCTTC.

Worth noting for this clone: The same CDR3 arises from other DNA sequences in this sample as well. The genes are TRBV28 and TRBJ2-1; D remains ambiguous. V was pared by 4 bases and J by 4 bases, with 2 bases between. Germline V lookup: CDR1 MDHEN, CDR2 SYDVKM. This CDR3 has 11 amino acids. In nucleotides, the CDR3 is TGTGCCAGCAGTTCGTACAATGAGCAGTTCTTC. Protein product: CASSSYNEQFF.

V is TRBV7-6 and J is TRBJ2-3; D perhaps matches TRBD1 (6 bases). The CDR3 has 14 residues. V gave up 3 bases and J gave up 2 bases, with 9 bases separating them. Germline lookup yields CDR1 SGHVS and CDR2 FNYEAQ. As DNA, the CDR3 is TGTGCCAGCAGCTTGCAGGGGTACACAGATACGCAGTATTTT. Its translation: CASSLQGYTDTQYF.

This sequence joins TRBV7-2 and TRBJ1-4; 10 bases match TRBD1. Germline CDR1 SGHTA, CDR2 FQGNSA. The CDR3 covers 19 residues. Trimming cost V 4 bases and J 8 bases; bases outside gene matches: 19. CDR3 protein: CASSSSRQGARYSNEKLFF. Written as DNA, the CDR3 is TGTGCCAGCAGCTCCTCCCGACAGGGGGCCAGGTACTCCAACGAAAAACTGTTTTTT.

A remark on this clone: Additional DNA sequences in this sample encode the identical CDR3. The rearrangement uses TRBV18 and TRBJ1-1; no clear D gene. The CDR3 is 14 amino acids. Trimming removed 1 base at V and 1 base at J, with 7 bases between. The germline V gene encodes CDR1 KGHSH and CDR2 LQKENI. Here the CDR3 DNA reads TGTGCCAGCTCACCACAGGGAGCGAACACTGAAGCTTTCTTT. Encoded protein: CASSPQGANTEAFF.

The DNA for the CDR3 is TGTGCCAGCAGCTTAGGCACGACAGGGTCTGAAGCTTTCTTT. It is translated as CASSLGTTGSEAFF. The rearrangement links TRBV11-2 to TRBJ1-1, with 7 positions matching TRBD1. Germline V gives CDR1 SGHAT, CDR2 FQNNGV. The CDR3 runs 14 residues. Trimming cost V 1 base and J 6 bases; bases outside gene matches: 5. Drawing the rest from reference TRBV11-2 and TRBJ1-1, the complete variable domain is EAGVAQSPRYKIIEKRQSVAFWCNPISGHATLYWYQQILGQGPKLLIQFQNNGVVDDSQLPKDRFSAERLKGVDSTLKIQPAKLEDSAVYLCASSLGTTGSEAFFGQGTRLTVV.

In nucleotides, the CDR3 is TGCGCCAGCAGCTTGGGGGGCAGTAATCAGCCCCAGCATTTT. Its protein product is CASSLGGSNQPQHF. The chain recombines TRBV5-1 with TRBJ1-5; TRBD1 might be the D (5 bases). Trimming pared 0 bases from V and 4 bases from J, leaving 8 bases between. The V gene's germline CDR1 is SGHRS and CDR2 YFSETQ. The CDR3 is 14 residues long.

In this sample, this clone turned up once. The chain links TRBV21-1 to TRBJ2-7; TRBD2, as called in the table, went unchecked against the DNA. TRBV21-1 is listed as a pseudogene. The CDR3 totals 17 residues. The CDR3 sequence: CASSKAEVGGRAFEQYF. For the CDR3, the DNA is TGTGCCAGCAGCAAAGCGGAGGTGGGAGGCCGTGCCTTCGAGCAGTACTTC.

The gene calls are TRBV11-2 and TRBJ2-1; TRBD2 matches at 7 bases. The J segment lost 4 bases and the V segment lost 0 bases, leaving 12 bases of the junction unmatched. The CDR3 spans 18 residues. Germline lookup yields CDR1 SGHAT and CDR2 FQNNGV. The CDR3 sequence is CASSLDSILRERYNEQFF. CDR3 sequence (DNA): TGTGCCAGCAGCTTAGATTCGATACTGCGGGAGCGGTACAATGAGCAGTTCTTC.

The gene calls are TRBV7-9 and TRBJ2-7, with 10 bases identical to TRBD1. The J segment lost 5 bases and the V segment lost 4 bases, leaving 5 bases of the junction unmatched. Germline-derived CDR1 and CDR2 are SEHNR and FQNEAQ (reference sequence). CDR3 length equals 14 residues. The CDR3 DNA follows: TGTGCCAGCAGCTCCGGGACAGGGGTTCACGAGCAGTACTTC. Its protein is CASSSGTGVHEQYF.

The J gene is TRBJ2-7, the V gene TRBV12-3 or TRBV12-4, with TRBD1 matching over 10 bases. V shed 4 bases, J shed 3 bases, and the junction held 0 bases outside the gene matches. The CDR3 is 13 residues long. The CDR3 spells CASSWDRGYEQYF. The CDR3 bases are TGTGCCAGCAGTTGGGACAGGGGCTACGAGCAGTACTTC.

The rearrangement links TRBV7-2 to TRBJ2-3, with 7 bases matching TRBD2. The CDR3 is 15 amino acids. From germline, CDR1 is SGHTA and CDR2 FQGNSA. V shed 2 bases, J shed 6 bases, and the junction held 8 bases outside the gene matches. The CDR3 region is CASSLTSGKGDTQYF. DNA of the CDR3: TGTGCCAGCAGCTTAACCAGCGGGAAGGGGGATACGCAGTATTTT.

Only a few counts were recorded for this clone. The rearrangement uses TRBV30 and TRBJ2-7, with 8 bases identical to TRBD1. CDR1 is GTSNPN and CDR2 is SVGIG in the germline V gene (reference sequence). The CDR3 loop spans 13 amino acids. The V gene end was trimmed by 4 bases and the J gene end by 3 bases; junction bases not matched to a gene: 5. Written as DNA, the CDR3 is TGTGCCTGGACCGGGACAGGAGTCTACGAGCAGTACTTC. Translating gives CAWTGTGVYEQYF.

The rearrangement joins TRBV6-1 to TRBJ2-5; 10 nucleotides align to TRBD2. This CDR3 is 16 amino acids long. With V trimmed by 4 bases and J by 1 base, 6 bases remained unmatched. From germline, CDR1 is MNHNS and CDR2 SASEGT. The CDR3 region is CASSVLAGEPQETQYF. CDR3 bases: TGTGCCAGCAGTGTCCTAGCGGGAGAGCCCCAAGAGACCCAGTACTTC.

The J gene is TRBJ1-4, the V gene TRBV18; tentative D call: TRBD1 (6 bases). Trimming left V 3 bases short and J 1 base short, with 12 bases between. The CDR3 sequence is 16 residues long. From germline, CDR1 is KGHSH and CDR2 LQKENI. CDR3 amino acids: CASSPQQGGTNEKLFF. CDR3 sequence (DNA): TGTGCCAGCTCACCGCAACAAGGGGGAACTAATGAAAAACTGTTTTTT.

A single count supports this clone. The V and J genes are TRBV5-1 and TRBJ2-1, with TRBD1 matching 8 bases. The CDR3 sequence is 15 residues long. Germline V gives CDR1 SGHRS, CDR2 YFSETQ. J was trimmed by 5 bases and V by 4 bases; bases with no gene match: 8. The CDR3, as DNA: TGCGCCAGCAGCCCTCATGACAGGGGACACAATGAGCAGTTCTTC. Protein sequence: CASSPHDRGHNEQFF.

The chain employs TRBV28 and TRBJ2-1; D may be TRBD2 (6 bases). This CDR3 region has 13 residues. V dropped 6 bases and J dropped 7 bases, with 13 bases sitting between them. Per the germline V gene, CDR1 is MDHEN and CDR2 is SYDVKM. The CDR3 sequence: CASRRKGGNEQFF. For the CDR3, the DNA is TGTGCCAGCAGACGTAAAGGAGGGAATGAGCAGTTCTTC.

This sequence joins TRBV5-1 and TRBJ1-1; D is possibly TRBD1 (5 bases). Trimming removed 1 base from V and 1 base from J, with 8 bases in between. Germline V lookup: CDR1 SGHRS, CDR2 YFSETQ. This CDR3 contains 14 residues. The CDR3 loop is CASSLQGGNTEAFF. The CDR3 DNA follows: TGCGCCAGCAGCTTGCAGGGCGGGAACACTGAAGCTTTCTTT.

The chain joins TRBV30 to TRBJ2-7; D call uncertain. Germline V gene lookup returns CDR1 GTSNPN and CDR2 SVGIG (reference sequence). Trimming stripped 1 base from V and 4 bases from J, with 5 bases between. The CDR3 runs to 11 residues. The CDR3 nucleotides read TGTGCCTGGAGTGCCACATACGAGCAGTACTTC. Translated: CAWSATYEQYF.

This rearrangement joins TRBV5-1 to TRBJ1-2; perhaps TRBD1 as D (5 bases). CDR3 length equals 14 residues. Trimming pared 4 bases from V and 9 bases from J, leaving 19 bases between. The V gene's germline CDR1 is SGHRS and CDR2 YFSETQ. Written as DNA, the CDR3 is TGCGCCAGCAGCGCGGGACTCGGCAAACATAGCTACACCTTC. It encodes CASSAGLGKHSYTF.

V gene TRBV2 combines with J gene TRBJ1-1; D not resolved. The CDR3 is 16 amino acids. From germline, CDR1 is SNHLY and CDR2 FYNNEI. The V end was cut by 0 bases, the J end by 1 base, with 12 bases between. In nucleotides, the CDR3 is TGTGCCAGCAGTGAAGCGCGCGTGGGCCGGAACACTGAAGCTTTCTTT. Protein: CASSEARVGRNTEAFF.

The rearrangement links TRBV14 to TRBJ2-2, with D hard to call. Germline V gives CDR1 SGHDN, CDR2 FVKESK. The CDR3 runs 15 residues. Trimming stripped 4 bases from V and 5 bases from J, with 14 bases between. CDR3: CASSRDSMRTGELFF. The CDR3, as DNA: TGTGCCAGCAGCCGAGATTCGATGAGGACCGGGGAGCTGTTTTTT.

J is TRBJ1-2 and V is TRBV5-1; 7 nucleotides align to TRBD1. Trimming removed 2 bases from V and 8 bases from J; junction bases left unmatched: 6. This CDR3 has 13 residues. In germline, CDR1 is SGHRS, CDR2 YFSETQ. CDR3 DNA: TGCGCCAGCAGCTTTGAGGGGGCGGAGGGCTACACCTTC. This codes for CASSFEGAEGYTF.

The genes are TRBV28 and TRBJ2-1; TRBD1 agrees at 10 bases. Germline assignment: CDR1 MDHEN and CDR2 SYDVKM. The CDR3 runs 15 residues. Trimming took 3 bases from V and 4 from J; bases not matched to a gene: 3. The DNA of the CDR3 is TGTGCCAGCAGTTTCGGACAGGGGGTGTACAATGAGCAGTTCTTC. This translates into CASSFGQGVYNEQFF.